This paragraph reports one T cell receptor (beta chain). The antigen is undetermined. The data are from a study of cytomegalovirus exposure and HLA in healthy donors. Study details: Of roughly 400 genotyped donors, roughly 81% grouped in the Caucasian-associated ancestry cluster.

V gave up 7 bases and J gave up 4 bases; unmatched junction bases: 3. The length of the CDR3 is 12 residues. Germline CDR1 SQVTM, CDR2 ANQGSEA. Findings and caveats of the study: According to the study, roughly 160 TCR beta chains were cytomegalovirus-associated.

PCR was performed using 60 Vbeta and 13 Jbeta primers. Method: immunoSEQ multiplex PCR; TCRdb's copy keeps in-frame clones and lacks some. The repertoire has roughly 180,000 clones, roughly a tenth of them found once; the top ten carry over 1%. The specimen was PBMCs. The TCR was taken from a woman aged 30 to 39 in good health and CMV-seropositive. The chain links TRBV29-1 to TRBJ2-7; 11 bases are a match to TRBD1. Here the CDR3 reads CSAGQGGYEQYF. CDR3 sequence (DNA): TGCAGCGCGGGACAGGGGGGATACGAGCAGTACTTC.